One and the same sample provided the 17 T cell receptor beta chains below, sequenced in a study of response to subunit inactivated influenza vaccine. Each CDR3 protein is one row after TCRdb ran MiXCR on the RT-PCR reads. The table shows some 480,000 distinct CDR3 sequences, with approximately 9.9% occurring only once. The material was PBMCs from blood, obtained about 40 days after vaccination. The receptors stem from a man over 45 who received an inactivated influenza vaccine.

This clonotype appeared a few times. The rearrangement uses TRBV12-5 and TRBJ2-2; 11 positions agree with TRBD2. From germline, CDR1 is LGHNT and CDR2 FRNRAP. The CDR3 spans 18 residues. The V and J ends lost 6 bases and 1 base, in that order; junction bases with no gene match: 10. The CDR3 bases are TGTGCTAGTGGCCACGCCCGACTAGCGGGGCTGAACACCGGGGAGCTGTTTTTT. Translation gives CASGHARLAGLNTGELFF.

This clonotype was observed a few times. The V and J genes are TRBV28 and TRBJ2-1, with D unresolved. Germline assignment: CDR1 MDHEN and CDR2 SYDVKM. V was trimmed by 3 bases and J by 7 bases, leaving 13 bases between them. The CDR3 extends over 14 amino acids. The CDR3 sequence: CASSLSVRRNEQFF. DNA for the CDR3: TGTGCCAGCAGTTTGAGTGTCCGGCGGAATGAGCAGTTCTTC.

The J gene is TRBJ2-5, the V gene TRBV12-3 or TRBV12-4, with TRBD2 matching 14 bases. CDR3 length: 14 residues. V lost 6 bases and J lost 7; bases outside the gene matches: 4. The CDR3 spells CASSPGLAGGTQYF. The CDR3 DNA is TGTGCCAGCAGCCCCGGACTAGCGGGAGGGACCCAGTACTTC.

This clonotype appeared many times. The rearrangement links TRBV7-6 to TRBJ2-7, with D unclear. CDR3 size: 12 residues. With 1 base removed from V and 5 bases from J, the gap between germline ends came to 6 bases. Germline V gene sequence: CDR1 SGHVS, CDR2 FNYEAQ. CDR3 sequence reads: CASSLVSHEQYF. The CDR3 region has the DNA TGTGCCAGCAGCTTAGTGTCTCACGAGCAGTACTTC.

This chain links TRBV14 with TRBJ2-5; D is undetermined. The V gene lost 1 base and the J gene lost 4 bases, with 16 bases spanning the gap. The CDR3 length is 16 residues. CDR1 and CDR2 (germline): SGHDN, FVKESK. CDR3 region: CASSQGTWNSLETQYF. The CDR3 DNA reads TGTGCCAGCAGCCAAGGGACCTGGAACTCTTTAGAGACCCAGTACTTC.

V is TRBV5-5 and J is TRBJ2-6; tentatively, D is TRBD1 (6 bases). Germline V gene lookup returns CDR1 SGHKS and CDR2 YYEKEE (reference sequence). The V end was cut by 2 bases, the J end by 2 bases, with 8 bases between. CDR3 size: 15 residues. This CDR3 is CASSFTGPGANVLTF. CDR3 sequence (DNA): TGTGCCAGCAGCTTTACAGGGCCTGGGGCCAACGTCCTGACTTTC.

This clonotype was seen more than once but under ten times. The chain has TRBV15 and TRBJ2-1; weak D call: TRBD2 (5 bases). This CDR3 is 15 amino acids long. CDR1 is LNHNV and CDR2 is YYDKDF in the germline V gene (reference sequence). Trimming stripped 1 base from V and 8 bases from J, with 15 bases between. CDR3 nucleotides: TGTGCCACCAGCAGAGGGGTCCCAACGAGGGATGAGCAGTTCTTC. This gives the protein CATSRGVPTRDEQFF.

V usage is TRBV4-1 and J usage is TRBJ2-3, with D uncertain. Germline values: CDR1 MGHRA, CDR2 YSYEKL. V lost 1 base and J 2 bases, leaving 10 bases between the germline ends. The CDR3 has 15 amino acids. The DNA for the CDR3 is TGCGCCAGCAGCCAAGGTCGTCAGTTCACAGATACGCAGTATTTT. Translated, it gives CASSQGRQFTDTQYF.

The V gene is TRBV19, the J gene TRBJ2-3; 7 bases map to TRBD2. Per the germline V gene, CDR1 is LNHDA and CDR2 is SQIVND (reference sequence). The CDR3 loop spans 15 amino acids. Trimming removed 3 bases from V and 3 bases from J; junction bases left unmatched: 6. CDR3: CASSISPGRTDTQYF. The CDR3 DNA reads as TGTGCCAGTAGTATTAGCCCCGGGAGGACAGATACGCAGTATTTT. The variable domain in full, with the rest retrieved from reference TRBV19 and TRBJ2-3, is DGGITQSPKYLFRKEGQNVTLSCEQNLNHDAMYWYRQDPGQGLRLIYYSQIVNDFQKGDIAEGYSVSREKKESFPLTVTSAQKNPTAFYLCASSISPGRTDTQYFGPGTRLTVL.

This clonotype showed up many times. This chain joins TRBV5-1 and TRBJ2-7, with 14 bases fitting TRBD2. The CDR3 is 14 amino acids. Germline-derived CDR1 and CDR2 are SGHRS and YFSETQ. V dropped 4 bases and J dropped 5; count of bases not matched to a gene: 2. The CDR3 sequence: CASSPGLAGDEQYF. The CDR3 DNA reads TGCGCCAGCAGCCCGGGACTAGCGGGAGACGAGCAGTACTTC. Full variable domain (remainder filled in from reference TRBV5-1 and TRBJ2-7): KAGVTQTPRYLIKTRGQQVTLSCSPISGHRSVSWYQQTPGQGLQFLFEYFSETQRNKGNFPGRFSGRQFSNSRSEMNVSTLELGDSALYLCASSPGLAGDEQYFGPGTRLTVT.

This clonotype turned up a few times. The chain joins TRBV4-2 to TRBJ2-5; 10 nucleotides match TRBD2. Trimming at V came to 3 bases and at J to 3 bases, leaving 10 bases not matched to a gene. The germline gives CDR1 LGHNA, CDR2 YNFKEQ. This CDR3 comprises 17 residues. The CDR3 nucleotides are TGTGCCAGCAGCCAGTACCATAGCGGGGGGAGCGAAGAGACCCAGTACTTC. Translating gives CASSQYHSGGSEETQYF.

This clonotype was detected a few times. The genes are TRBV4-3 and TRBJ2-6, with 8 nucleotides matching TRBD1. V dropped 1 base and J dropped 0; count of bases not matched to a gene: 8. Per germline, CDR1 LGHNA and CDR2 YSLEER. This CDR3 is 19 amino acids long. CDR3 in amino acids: CASSQGIGRGLSGANVLTF. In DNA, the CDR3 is TGCGCCAGCAGCCAAGGTATAGGCAGGGGGCTCTCTGGGGCCAACGTCCTGACTTTC.

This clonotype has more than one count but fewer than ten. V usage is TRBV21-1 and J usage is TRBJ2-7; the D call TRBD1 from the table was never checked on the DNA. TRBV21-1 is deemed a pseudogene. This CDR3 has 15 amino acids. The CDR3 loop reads CASSSRCVGAGEQYF. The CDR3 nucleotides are TGTGCCAGCAGCTCCCGGTGTGTGGGGGCTGGCGAGCAGTACTTC.

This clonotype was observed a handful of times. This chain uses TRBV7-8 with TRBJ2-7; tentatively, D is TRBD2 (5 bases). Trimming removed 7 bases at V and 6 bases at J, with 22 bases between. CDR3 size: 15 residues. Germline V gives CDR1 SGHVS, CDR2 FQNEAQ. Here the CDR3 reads CASILGTGVWGEQYF. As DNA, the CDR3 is TGTGCCAGCATCCTGGGCACCGGGGTATGGGGCGAGCAGTACTTC.

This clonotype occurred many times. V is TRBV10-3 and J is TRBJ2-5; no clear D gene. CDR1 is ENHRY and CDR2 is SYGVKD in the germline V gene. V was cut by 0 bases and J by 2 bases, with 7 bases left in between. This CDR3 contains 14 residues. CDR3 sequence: CAISESRGQETQYF. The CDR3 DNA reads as TGTGCCATCAGTGAGTCGAGAGGACAAGAGACCCAGTACTTC.

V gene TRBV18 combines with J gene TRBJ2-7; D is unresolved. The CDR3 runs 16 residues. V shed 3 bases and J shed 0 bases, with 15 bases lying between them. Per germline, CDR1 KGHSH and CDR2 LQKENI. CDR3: CASSPGLRKYSYEQYF. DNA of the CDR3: TGTGCCAGCTCACCCGGGTTAAGGAAATACTCCTACGAGCAGTACTTC.

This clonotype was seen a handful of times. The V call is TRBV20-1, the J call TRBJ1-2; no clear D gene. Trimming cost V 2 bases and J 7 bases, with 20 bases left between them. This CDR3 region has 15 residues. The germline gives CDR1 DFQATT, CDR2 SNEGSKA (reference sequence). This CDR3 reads CSARRNLLGLGGYTF. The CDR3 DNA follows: TGCAGTGCTAGACGAAATCTTCTAGGGCTGGGTGGCTACACCTTC.